The entry below describes one T cell receptor beta chain. Its specificity is not known. This entry belongs to a study of blood T cells in healthy people across ages. The overall study: Roughly one uniquely barcoded beta molecule per two T cells was captured. Study findings and constraints: Naive CD4+ cell counts and diversity both ran higher in long-lived than in aged donors.

Healthy individuals of Caucasian origin from Russia, aged about 6 to 95, served as donors. Alongside a J-beta primer mix, a sample-barcoded 5' primer served in a second PCR lasting about 7 to 11 cycles. Via MiXCR, TCRdb re-called the 5' RACE reads, giving one row per CDR3 protein. Among 800,000 or so distinct CDR3 sequences, 60% to 80% were seen once, and the ten largest hold 28%. The source of this sequence is a man aged 25 to 40 in good health. Material: blood.

The CDR3 nucleotides read TGTGCCAACAGACAGGGACCGTACAATGAGCAGTTCTTC. Its protein is CANRQGPYNEQFF. This chain uses TRBV12-3 or TRBV12-4 with TRBJ2-1, with 7 bases aligning to TRBD1. The CDR3 has 13 amino acids. V shed 10 bases and J 4 bases; nucleotides not matched to a gene: 7.